This T cell receptor beta chain was sequenced for a study of early T cells in non-severe SARS-CoV-2 infection. From the 5' RACE reads, TCRdb called clonotypes with MiXCR, one entry per CDR3 protein. The sample carries 60,000 or so distinct CDR3 sequences, more than 10% recorded once. Trimming stripped 3 bases from V and 2 bases from J, with 15 bases between. The CDR3 contains 16 residues. The germline V gene encodes CDR1 SGHTA and CDR2 FQGNSA. Study results and caveats: VDJdb matching favored anti-spike CD8 responses, missing private and CD4 specificities.

In regard to this clonotype: Its antigen is not known.

The chain recombines TRBV7-2 with TRBJ2-3; tentatively, D is TRBD1 (6 bases). Sequencing was done on a sample of whole blood. The receptor was isolated from an adult who was a healthcare worker with PCR-confirmed SARS-CoV-2 infection or an uninfected control (not recorded which). This CDR3 is CASSFTGSPPTDTQYF. CDR3 DNA: TGTGCCAGCAGCTTTACAGGGAGTCCCCCCACAGATACGCAGTATTTT.